These 28 T cell receptor beta chains share one sample of origin, sequenced in a study of cytomegalovirus exposure and HLA in healthy donors. TCRdb's copy holds only in-frame clones and misses some; the assay was immunoSEQ multiplex PCR. The sample shows roughly 63,000 clones, 70% to 90% of them seen only once. Specimen: PBMCs. The receptors originated from a woman in her late teens or twenties in good health and CMV-seronegative.

The chain links TRBV25-1 to TRBJ2-2, with 13 bases that match TRBD2. V trimming: 6 bases; J trimming: 8 bases; junction bases outside the gene matches: 6. The CDR3 is 15 residues long. Germline CDR1 MGHDK, CDR2 SYGVNS. In DNA form, the CDR3 reads TGTGCCAGCAGCCGGACTAGCGGGAGAGGGGGGGAGCTGTTTTTT. It codes for CASSRTSGRGGELFF. The full variable domain, its missing parts supplied by reference TRBV25-1 and TRBJ2-2, is EADIYQTPRYLVIGTGKKITLECSQTMGHDKMYWYQQDPGMELHLIHYSYGVNSTEKGDLSSESTVSRIRTEHFPLTLESARPSHTSQYLCASSRTSGRGGELFFGEGSRLTVL.

This clone was detected only once. The chain recombines TRBV2 with TRBJ2-5, with D maybe TRBD1 (5 bases). The germline CDR1 and CDR2 sequences are SNHLY and FYNNEI. V lost 4 bases and J 1 base, leaving 13 bases between the germline ends. CDR3 length: 15 amino acids. The CDR3 protein is CASSALTGVQETQYF. The CDR3 DNA reads TGTGCCAGCAGTGCTTTAACAGGCGTCCAAGAGACCCAGTACTTC.

The V call is TRBV5-4, the J call TRBJ2-2; D is undetermined. The V gene lost 4 bases and the J gene lost 4 bases, with 5 bases spanning the gap. The CDR3 has 12 amino acids. Germline lookup yields CDR1 SGHNT and CDR2 YYREEE (reference sequence). CDR3 sequence (DNA): TGTGCCAGCAGCCCGGGCACCGGGGAGCTGTTTTTT. Amino acid sequence: CASSPGTGELFF.

The chain employs TRBV15 and TRBJ2-7; D is ambiguous. The ends were cut back, 0 bases at V and 6 bases at J, with 6 bases in the middle. The CDR3 has 12 amino acids. Germline loops: CDR1 LNHNV, CDR2 YYDKDF (reference sequence). The CDR3 nucleotides read TGTGCCACCAGCAGAGAAGACTCCGAGCAGTACTTC. As protein: CATSREDSEQYF.

This chain joins TRBV4-2 and TRBJ1-2, with D perhaps matching TRBD1 (6 bases). From germline, CDR1 is LGHNA and CDR2 YNFKEQ. There are 15 residues in the CDR3. V was shortened by 0 bases and J by 6 bases, with 14 bases between the two germline ends. CDR3 nucleotides: TGTGCCAGCAGCCAAGATGGAGGCAGGGGAAATGGCTACACCTTC. Amino acid sequence: CASSQDGGRGNGYTF.

The chain links TRBV29-1 to TRBJ1-3; TRBD1 is a possible D gene (5 bases). Trimming took 3 bases from V and 4 from J, leaving 10 bases between them. Germline CDR1 reads SQVTM; CDR2 reads ANQGSEA. The CDR3 length is 13 residues. Here the CDR3 DNA reads TGCAGCGTTGAGGGGGGAAAGGGAAACACCATATATTTT. Protein: CSVEGGKGNTIYF.

V usage is TRBV7-9 and J usage is TRBJ1-2, with D possibly TRBD1 on 5 matching bases. Trimming cost V 1 base and J 1 base, with 7 bases left between them. From germline, CDR1 is SEHNR and CDR2 FQNEAQ (reference sequence). The CDR3 is made up of 14 amino acids. Here the CDR3 reads CASSLGGGNYGYTF. The CDR3 bases are TGTGCCAGCAGCTTAGGGGGCGGTAACTATGGCTACACCTTC.

The CDR3 bases are TGTGCCAGCAGCTTCGACATTTACGAGCAGTACTTC. Its protein is CASSFDIYEQYF. This sequence joins TRBV7-8 and TRBJ2-7; D is unresolved. Germline V CDR1 and CDR2: SGHVS, FQNEAQ. The V end lost 3 bases, the J end lost 4 bases, and 7 bases lay between the germline ends. CDR3 length: 12 residues.

This chain links TRBV29-1 with TRBJ2-5; D is unclear. Germline V gives CDR1 SQVTM, CDR2 ANQGSEA. V dropped 4 bases and J dropped 0 bases, with 6 bases sitting between them. The length of the CDR3 is 12 residues. CDR3 bases: TGCAGCGTTGCAGACTACCAAGAGACCCAGTACTTC. Protein product: CSVADYQETQYF. The whole variable domain, remainder taken from reference TRBV29-1 and TRBJ2-5, is SAVISQKPSRDICQRGTSLTIQCQVDSQVTMMFWYRQQPGQSLTLIATANQGSEATYESGFVIDKFPISRPNLTFSTLTVSNMSPEDSSIYLCSVADYQETQYFGPGTRLLVL.

This sequence joins TRBV5-1 and TRBJ2-5, with a weak D call TRBD1 (5 bases). Germline V gene lookup returns CDR1 SGHRS and CDR2 YFSETQ. Trimming took off 2 bases at V and 1 base at J, with 9 bases between the two ends. The CDR3 has 14 residues. This CDR3 is CASSFSQAQETQYF. The CDR3 bases are TGCGCCAGCAGCTTTTCACAGGCCCAAGAGACCCAGTACTTC.

Only one count was recorded for this clone. V and J are TRBV5-4 and TRBJ2-2; weak D call: TRBD2 (7 bases). Between the trimmed V and J ends, which lost 5 bases and 3 bases, there was a span of 14 bases. CDR3 length equals 15 residues. Germline assignment: CDR1 SGHNT and CDR2 YYREEE (reference sequence). CDR3 sequence: CASRGGGRDTGELFF. The CDR3 DNA sequence: TGTGCCAGCAGAGGGGGGGGGCGTGACACCGGGGAGCTGTTTTTT.

The chain has TRBV6-1 and TRBJ1-3, with D perhaps TRBD1 (6 bases). The length of the CDR3 is 17 residues. V was cut by 1 base and J by 0 bases, with 13 bases left in between. The V gene's germline CDR1 is MNHNS and CDR2 SASEGT. This CDR3 reads CASSEVGTLSSGNTIYF. In DNA, the CDR3 is TGTGCCAGCAGTGAAGTAGGGACATTGAGCTCTGGAAACACCATATATTTT.

This chain joins TRBV7-6 and TRBJ2-7, with TRBD1 as a possible D gene (5 bases). This CDR3 is 14 amino acids long. The V end was cut by 5 bases, the J end by 3 bases, with 14 bases between. Germline CDR1 reads SGHVS; CDR2 reads FNYEAQ. For the CDR3, the DNA is TGTGCCAGCAGCCCACAAATGGGGCTCTACGAGCAGTACTTC. Protein sequence: CASSPQMGLYEQYF.

The rearrangement links TRBV7-8 to TRBJ2-7; the D gene is possibly TRBD1 (5 bases). CDR3 length equals 19 residues. In germline, CDR1 is SGHVS, CDR2 FQNEAQ. Trimming stripped 3 bases from V and 3 bases from J, with 27 bases between. The CDR3 region has the DNA TGTGCCAGCAGCTTCAGGGTCTCACGGATACCCCCGCCTCTCTACGAGCAGTACTTC. It is translated as CASSFRVSRIPPPLYEQYF.

This clone occurred once. The chain links TRBV30 to TRBJ1-4; D not resolved. V lost 4 bases and J lost 8, with 14 bases in between. Germline assignment: CDR1 GTSNPN and CDR2 SVGIG (reference sequence). The CDR3 is 13 amino acids. CDR3 nucleotides: TGTGCCTGGACTCCCACGGTCGGGGAAAAACTGTTTTTT. Its protein product is CAWTPTVGEKLFF.

CDR3 sequence (DNA): TGTGCCACCACCGACCAGGCCACGTTGGGCACAGATACGCAGTATTTT. This gives the protein CATTDQATLGTDTQYF. The chain employs TRBV6-6 and TRBJ2-3, with D unclear. The CDR3 has 16 residues. Germline lookup yields CDR1 MNHNY and CDR2 SVGAGI (reference sequence). Trimming removed 10 bases from V and 1 base from J, with 21 bases in between.

The J gene is TRBJ2-5, the V gene TRBV5-4; D might be TRBD1 (5 bases). Per germline, CDR1 SGHNT and CDR2 YYREEE (reference sequence). This CDR3 has 14 amino acids. V lost 4 bases and J lost 5, with 15 bases in between. CDR3 sequence reads: CASSHDSYSETQYF. CDR3 coding DNA: TGTGCCAGCAGCCATGACAGTTATTCGGAGACCCAGTACTTC.

The J gene is TRBJ2-7, the V gene TRBV2; 8 nucleotides match TRBD1. The germline V gene has CDR1 SNHLY and CDR2 FYNNEI. V lost 6 bases to trimming and J lost 1 base; unmatched junction nucleotides: 11. The CDR3 length is 16 residues. The DNA for the CDR3 is TGTGCCAGCAGACAAAGAGGACAGGGCGAATCCTACGAGCAGTACTTC. Protein sequence: CASRQRGQGESYEQYF.

This chain joins TRBV28 and TRBJ2-5, with 7 bases aligning to TRBD2. This CDR3 has 13 residues. Germline loops: CDR1 MDHEN, CDR2 SYDVKM. Trimming at V came to 7 bases and at J to 5 bases, leaving 7 bases not matched to a gene. CDR3 coding DNA: TGTGCCAGCAAGGGCGGGAGTTGGGAGACCCAGTACTTC. Its protein product is CASKGGSWETQYF.

The chain uses TRBV7-8 and TRBJ2-2; 8 nucleotides match TRBD1. The CDR3 spans 14 residues. Losses at the gene ends were 3 bases for V and 8 bases for J; bases not matched to a gene: 5. The V gene's germline CDR1 is SGHVS and CDR2 FQNEAQ. The DNA for the CDR3 is TGTGCCAGCAGCTTCCGGACAGGGACAGGGGAGCTGTTTTTT. It yields the protein CASSFRTGTGELFF. The variable domain in full, completed from reference TRBV7-8 and TRBJ2-2, reads GAGVSQSPRYKVAKRGQDVALRCDPISGHVSLFWYQQALGQGPEFLTYFQNEAQLDKSGLPSDRFFAERPEGSVSTLKIQRTQQEDSAVYLCASSFRTGTGELFFGEGSRLTVL.

This chain uses TRBV6-1 with TRBJ1-5; 8 positions match TRBD1. Germline loops: CDR1 MNHNS, CDR2 SASEGT. The CDR3 consists of 15 residues. With V trimmed by 5 bases and J by 0 bases, 3 bases remained unmatched. The DNA for the CDR3 is TGTGCCAGCAGTCCGGACAGGGATAGCAATCAGCCCCAGCATTTT. The encoded protein is CASSPDRDSNQPQHF.

This clone showed up just once. The rearrangement joins TRBV7-9 to TRBJ1-2; TRBD1 aligns across 9 bases. Germline loops: CDR1 SEHNR, CDR2 FQNEAQ (reference sequence). V was clipped by 5 bases and J by 12 bases; unmatched bases: 16. This CDR3 spans 15 amino acids. The CDR3 protein is CASSQQSGQGMLDTF. In nucleotides, the CDR3 is TGTGCCAGCAGCCAACAATCCGGACAGGGGATGTTGGACACCTTC.

The V gene is TRBV11-3, the J gene TRBJ2-1, with TRBD2 identical over 8 bases. The CDR3 consists of 15 residues. The germline gives CDR1 SGHNT, CDR2 YENEEA. V lost 5 bases, J lost 9 bases, and 12 bases stayed unmatched. The CDR3 sequence: CASSPSGSGRGEQFF. The CDR3 nucleotides are TGTGCCAGCAGCCCCAGCGGGAGTGGGCGGGGTGAGCAGTTCTTC.

This rearrangement joins TRBV28 to TRBJ2-7, with D tentatively TRBD1 (6 bases). Per germline, CDR1 MDHEN and CDR2 SYDVKM. CDR3 length equals 14 residues. V lost 4 bases and J 4 bases, leaving 14 bases between the germline ends. In DNA form, the CDR3 reads TGTGCCAGCAGTTCCGTCCGGGACACTTACGAGCAGTACTTC. It yields the protein CASSSVRDTYEQYF.

This chain uses TRBV6-4 with TRBJ2-2; D not certain. The CDR3 runs to 13 residues. Trimming took off 5 bases at V and 6 bases at J, with 10 bases between the two ends. In germline, CDR1 is MRHNA, CDR2 SNTAGT. CDR3 sequence: CASSQVMAGELFF. The CDR3 nucleotides are TGTGCCAGCAGTCAGGTTATGGCCGGGGAGCTGTTTTTT.

V usage is TRBV5-1 and J usage is TRBJ2-6; D ambiguous. V lost 4 bases to trimming and J lost 0 bases, with 17 bases between them. CDR3 size: 18 residues. Germline assignment: CDR1 SGHRS and CDR2 YFSETQ. CDR3 nucleotide sequence: TGCGCCAGCAGCACGATACGAACCTTTAGCTCTGGGGCCAACGTCCTGACTTTC. Amino acid sequence: CASSTIRTFSSGANVLTF.

The gene calls are TRBV7-8 and TRBJ2-1; tentatively, D is TRBD1 (6 bases). The CDR3 is made up of 15 amino acids. V lost 0 bases and J 4 bases, leaving 10 bases between the germline ends. Per the germline V gene, CDR1 is SGHVS and CDR2 is FQNEAQ. CDR3 coding DNA: TGTGCCAGCAGCTTAGCTGCAGGGGATTACAATGAGCAGTTCTTC. Translating it yields CASSLAAGDYNEQFF.

This chain joins TRBV28 and TRBJ1-3; 8 bases map to TRBD1. This CDR3 is 17 amino acids long. After removal of 5 bases from V and 0 bases from J, the junction contained 9 bases not matched to a gene. The germline V gene encodes CDR1 MDHEN and CDR2 SYDVKM. CDR3 sequence (DNA): TGTGCCAGCAGTGGCCACCGAGGGACAGGCTCTGGAAACACCATATATTTT. Translating gives CASSGHRGTGSGNTIYF.